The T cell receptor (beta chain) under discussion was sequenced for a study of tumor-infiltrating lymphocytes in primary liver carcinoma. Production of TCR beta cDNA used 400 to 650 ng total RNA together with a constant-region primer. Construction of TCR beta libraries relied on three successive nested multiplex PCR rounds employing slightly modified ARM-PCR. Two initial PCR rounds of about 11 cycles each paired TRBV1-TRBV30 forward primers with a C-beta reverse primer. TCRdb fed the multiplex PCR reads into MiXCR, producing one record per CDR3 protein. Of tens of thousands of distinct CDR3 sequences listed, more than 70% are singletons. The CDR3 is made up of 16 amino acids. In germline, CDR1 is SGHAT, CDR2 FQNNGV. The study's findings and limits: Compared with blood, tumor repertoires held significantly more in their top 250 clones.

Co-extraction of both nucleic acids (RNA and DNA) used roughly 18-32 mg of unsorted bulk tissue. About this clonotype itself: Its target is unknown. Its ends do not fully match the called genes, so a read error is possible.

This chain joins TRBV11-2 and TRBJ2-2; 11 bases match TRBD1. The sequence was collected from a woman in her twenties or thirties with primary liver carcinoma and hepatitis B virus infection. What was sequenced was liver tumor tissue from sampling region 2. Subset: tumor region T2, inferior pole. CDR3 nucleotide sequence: TGTGTCAGCAGCTTAGTTCAGGACAGGGGGCGCCGGGATCTGTTTTTT. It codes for CVSSLVQDRGRRDLFF.